The T cell receptor beta chain described here comes from a study of blood T cell repertoires in COVID-19. Overall study: Researchers got acute and convalescent COVID-19 samples from the United States, Italy and Spain.

Method: immunoSEQ multiplex PCR; TCRdb's copy keeps in-frame clones and lacks some. This table holds some 180,000 clones, around 85% found once. As concerns this clone: At one of its ends the junction is not consistent with the germline gene, which may arise from a read error.

Cohorts were based on clinical histories the participants reported. Germline CDR1 reads SGHTA; CDR2 reads FQGTGA. CDR3 length equals 14 residues. The rearrangement joins TRBV7-3 to TRBJ2-3, with D possibly TRBD2 on 6 matching bases. Sequenced sample: PBMCs or T cells enriched from blood (not recorded which). The clonotype was recovered from a man aged 40-50 years who had recovered from COVID-19. DNA of the CDR3: TGTGCCAGCAGCTTAAGGGGACTCCCAGATGCGCAGTATTTT. This codes for CASSLRGLPDAQYF.